This TCR beta chain was sequenced in a study of control samples from healthy donors and cancer patients. Some clones are missing from TCRdb's copy, which holds only in-frame ones; the method was immunoSEQ multiplex PCR. Found here are about 100,000 clones, 80% to 95% of them singletons; the top ten hold 3%. This CDR3 comprises 16 residues. Germline-derived CDR1 and CDR2 are MNHEY and SMNVEV (reference sequence). V was trimmed by 2 bases and J by 2 bases, leaving 13 bases between them. The J gene is TRBJ2-1, the V gene TRBV27; possibly TRBD2 for D (6 bases). The sequence was obtained from a human donor in good health. The donor label of this sample is uncertain. Sequenced sample: blood. The CDR3 sequence: CASSLQLAYPYNEQFF. The CDR3 DNA reads TGTGCCAGCAGTTTACAACTAGCCTACCCCTACAATGAGCAGTTCTTC.